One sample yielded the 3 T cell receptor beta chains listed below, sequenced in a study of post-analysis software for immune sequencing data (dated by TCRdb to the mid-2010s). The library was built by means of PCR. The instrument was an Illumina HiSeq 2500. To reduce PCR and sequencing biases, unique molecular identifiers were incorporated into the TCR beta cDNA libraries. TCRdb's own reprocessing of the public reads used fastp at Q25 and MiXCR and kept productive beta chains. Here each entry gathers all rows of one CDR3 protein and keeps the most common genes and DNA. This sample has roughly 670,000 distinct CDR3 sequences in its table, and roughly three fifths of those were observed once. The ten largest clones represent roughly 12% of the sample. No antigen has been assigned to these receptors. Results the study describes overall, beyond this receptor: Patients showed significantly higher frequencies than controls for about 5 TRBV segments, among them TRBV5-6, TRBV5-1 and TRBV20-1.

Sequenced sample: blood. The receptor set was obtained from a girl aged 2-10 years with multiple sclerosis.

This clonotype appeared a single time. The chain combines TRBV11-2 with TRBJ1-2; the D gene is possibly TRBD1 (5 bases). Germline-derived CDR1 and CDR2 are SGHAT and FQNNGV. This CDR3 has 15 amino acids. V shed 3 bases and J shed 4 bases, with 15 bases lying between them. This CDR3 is CASSLIGDGGYGYTF. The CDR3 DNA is TGTGCCAGCAGCTTGATTGGGGACGGGGGCTATGGCTACACCTTC.

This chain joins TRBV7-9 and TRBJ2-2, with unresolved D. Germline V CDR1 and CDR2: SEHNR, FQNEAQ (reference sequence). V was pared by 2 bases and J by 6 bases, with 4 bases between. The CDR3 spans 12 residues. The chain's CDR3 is CASSLFPGELFF. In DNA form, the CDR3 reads TGTGCCAGCAGCTTATTCCCCGGGGAGCTGTTTTTT.

This chain's CDR3 is CSVAVPRGYYEQYF. CDR3 nucleotides: TGCAGCGTTGCGGTGCCTCGGGGCTACTACGAGCAGTACTTC. The chain is built from TRBV29-1 and TRBJ2-7, with D perhaps matching TRBD1 or TRBD2 (5 bases each). Trimming cost V 4 bases and J 3 bases, with 16 bases left between them. This CDR3 is built from 14 residues. Germline CDR1 is SQVTM and CDR2 is ANQGSEA.